The 13 T cell receptor beta chains below come from one sample, sequenced in a study of tumor-infiltrating lymphocytes in localized non-small cell lung cancer. TCRdb keeps only in-frame clones here, not all; method: immunoSEQ multiplex PCR. The sample holds about 9,700 clones, around 73% seen once. What was sequenced was lung tumor tissue. Receptors were obtained from a human donor with non-small cell lung cancer.

This chain links TRBV5-1 with TRBJ2-1, with 8 bases aligning to TRBD1. Germline loops: CDR1 SGHRS, CDR2 YFSETQ. V shed 4 bases, J shed 5 bases, and the junction held 11 bases outside the gene matches. The CDR3 has 16 amino acids. The CDR3 spells CASSLKLQGADNEQFF. In DNA form, the CDR3 reads TGCGCCAGCAGCCTTAAGTTGCAGGGGGCGGACAATGAGCAGTTCTTC.

The J gene is TRBJ2-5, the V gene TRBV7-2, with 7 bases that match TRBD2. The J call could be wrong; TRBJ2-7 is a better fit for the DNA end. Germline V gene lookup returns CDR1 SGHTA and CDR2 FQGNSA. This CDR3 comprises 17 residues. CDR3 DNA: TGTGCCAGCAGTTCGGGGGGTATGACTAGCCGCCCCCTCGAGCAGTACTTC. This sequence encodes CASSSGGMTSRPLEQYF.

This chain joins TRBV4-1 and TRBJ2-7, with D possibly matching TRBD2 (5 bases). Per germline, CDR1 MGHRA and CDR2 YSYEKL. The CDR3 is made up of 14 amino acids. V lost 0 bases to trimming and J lost 11 bases, with 17 bases between them. The CDR3 sequence: CASSQDRASYGEYF. CDR3 in DNA: TGCGCCAGCAGCCAAGATAGGGCTAGCTACGGGGAGTACTTC.

The chain is built from TRBV7-2 and TRBJ1-5, with TRBD1 as a possible D gene (5 bases). Trimming pared 4 bases from V and 2 bases from J, leaving 15 bases between. The germline CDR1 and CDR2 sequences are SGHTA and FQGNSA. The CDR3 consists of 16 residues. The CDR3 nucleotides read TGTGCCAGCAGCTACCTCGGGGGGAAGGGCAATCAGCCCCAGCATTTT. Protein product: CASSYLGGKGNQPQHF.

This clone was found a few times. The V and J genes are TRBV18 and TRBJ1-1, with D perhaps TRBD1 (6 bases). V gave up 6 bases and J gave up 1 base, with 15 bases separating them. CDR3 length equals 15 residues. Germline CDR1 is KGHSH and CDR2 is LQKENI. CDR3 sequence: CASSPGGAQNTEAFF. In DNA form, the CDR3 reads TGTGCCAGCTCCCCGGGGGGGGCGCAGAACACTGAAGCTTTCTTT. Together with reference TRBV18 and TRBJ1-1, the CDR3 gives the full variable domain: NAGVMQNPRHLVRRRGQEARLRCSPMKGHSHVYWYRQLPEEGLKFMVYLQKENIIDESGMPKERFSAEFPKEGPSILRIQQVVRGDSAAYFCASSPGGAQNTEAFFGQGTRLTVV.

This chain uses TRBV7-3 with TRBJ2-2, with unresolved D. Germline V CDR1 and CDR2: SGHTA, FQGTGA. The CDR3 extends over 12 amino acids. V lost 5 bases, J lost 7 bases, and 8 bases lay in between. This CDR3 reads CASSAVVGELFF. The DNA for the CDR3 is TGTGCCAGCAGCGCCGTAGTCGGGGAGCTGTTTTTT.

The chain couples TRBV5-6 to TRBJ1-5; D gene ambiguous. Germline V CDR1 and CDR2: SGHDT, YYEEEE. The CDR3 is 14 amino acids. Trimming took 7 bases from V and 4 from J, leaving 15 bases between them. Here the CDR3 reads CASGQAALNQPQHF. The CDR3 DNA is TGTGCCAGCGGGCAGGCAGCCCTTAATCAGCCCCAGCATTTT.

The chain has TRBV5-1 and TRBJ1-2; D unclear. The CDR3 has 15 amino acids. V gave up 0 bases and J gave up 0 bases, with 9 bases separating them. Per germline, CDR1 SGHRS and CDR2 YFSETQ. In DNA, the CDR3 is TGCGCCAGCAGCTTGGATCCAGGCTCTAACTATGGCTACACCTTC. Amino acid sequence: CASSLDPGSNYGYTF. The variable domain in full, with the rest retrieved from reference TRBV5-1 and TRBJ1-2, is KAGVTQTPRYLIKTRGQQVTLSCSPISGHRSVSWYQQTPGQGLQFLFEYFSETQRNKGNFPGRFSGRQFSNSRSEMNVSTLELGDSALYLCASSLDPGSNYGYTFGSGTRLTVV.

Only a few counts were recorded for this clone. The rearrangement joins TRBV30 to TRBJ1-5; possibly TRBD1 for D (6 bases). The germline V gene has CDR1 GTSNPN and CDR2 SVGIG (reference sequence). V shed 4 bases and J shed 5 bases, with 9 bases lying between them. The CDR3 is 12 residues long. The CDR3 nucleotides read TGTGCCTGGAACAGGGACGATCAGCCCCAGCATTTT. Translation: CAWNRDDQPQHF.

The V and J genes are TRBV7-2 and TRBJ1-5; the match to TRBD1 covers 10 bases. Germline CDR1 and CDR2: SGHTA and FQGNSA. The V gene end was trimmed by 1 base and the J gene end by 6 bases; junction bases not matched to a gene: 3. The CDR3 totals 15 residues. This CDR3 is CASSLVTGGGQPQHF. The CDR3 DNA reads as TGTGCCAGCAGCTTAGTGACAGGGGGCGGTCAGCCCCAGCATTTT.

This clone was seen once. The rearrangement links TRBV11-1 to TRBJ1-5; no clear D gene. The V end lost 1 base, the J end lost 5 bases, and 9 bases lay between the germline ends. The length of the CDR3 is 14 residues. CDR1 is SGHAT, CDR2 FQDESV, per germline (reference sequence). The CDR3 loop reads CASSLDGPHQPQHF. Here the CDR3 DNA reads TGTGCCAGCAGCTTAGACGGGCCGCATCAGCCCCAGCATTTT.

This clone was observed once. This chain links TRBV6-4 with TRBJ2-1, with TRBD1 identical over 9 bases. There are 15 residues in the CDR3. V gave up 5 bases and J gave up 2 bases; unmatched junction bases: 4. The germline gives CDR1 MRHNA, CDR2 SNTAGT. The CDR3 protein is CASSSDRGAYNEQFF. Here the CDR3 DNA reads TGTGCCAGCAGTTCGGACAGGGGCGCCTACAATGAGCAGTTCTTC.

On this clone: At one end the junction does not follow the germline gene, possibly because of a read error. The V call is TRBV5-3, the J call TRBJ2-7, with a tentative D call TRBD1 (5 bases). TRBV5-3 is noted as an ORF with a role that remains uncertain. This CDR3 comprises 14 residues. CDR3 in DNA: TGTGCCAGCAGCTTGGCCGAACAGGAGTACGAGCAGTACTTC. The encoded protein is CASSLAEQEYEQYF.